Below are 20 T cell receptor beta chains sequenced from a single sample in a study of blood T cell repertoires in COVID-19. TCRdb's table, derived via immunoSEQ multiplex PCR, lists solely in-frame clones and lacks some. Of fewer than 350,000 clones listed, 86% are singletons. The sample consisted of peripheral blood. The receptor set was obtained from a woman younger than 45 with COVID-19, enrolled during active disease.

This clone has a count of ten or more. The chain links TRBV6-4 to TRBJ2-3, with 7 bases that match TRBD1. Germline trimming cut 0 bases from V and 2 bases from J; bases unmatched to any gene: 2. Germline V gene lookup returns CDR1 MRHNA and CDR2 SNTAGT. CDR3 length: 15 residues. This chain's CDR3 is CASSDSTGDTDTQYF. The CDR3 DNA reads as TGTGCCAGCAGTGACTCAACAGGGGACACAGATACGCAGTATTTT.

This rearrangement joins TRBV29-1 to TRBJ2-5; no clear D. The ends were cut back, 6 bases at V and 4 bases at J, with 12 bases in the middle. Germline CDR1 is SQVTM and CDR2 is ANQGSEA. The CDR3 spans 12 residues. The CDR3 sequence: CSVVENGETQYF. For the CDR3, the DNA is TGCAGCGTAGTCGAGAATGGAGAGACCCAGTACTTC.

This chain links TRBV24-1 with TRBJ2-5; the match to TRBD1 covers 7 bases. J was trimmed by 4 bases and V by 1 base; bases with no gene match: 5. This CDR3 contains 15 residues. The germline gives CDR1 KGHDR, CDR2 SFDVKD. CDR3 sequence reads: CATSDFQQGRETQYF. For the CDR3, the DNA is TGTGCCACCAGTGATTTCCAACAGGGGAGAGAGACCCAGTACTTC.

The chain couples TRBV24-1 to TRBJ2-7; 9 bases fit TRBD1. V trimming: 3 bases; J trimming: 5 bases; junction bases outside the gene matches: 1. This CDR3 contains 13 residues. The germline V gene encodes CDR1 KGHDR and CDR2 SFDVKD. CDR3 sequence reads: CATSDTGGHEQYF. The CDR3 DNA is TGTGCCACCAGTGATACAGGGGGCCACGAGCAGTACTTC.

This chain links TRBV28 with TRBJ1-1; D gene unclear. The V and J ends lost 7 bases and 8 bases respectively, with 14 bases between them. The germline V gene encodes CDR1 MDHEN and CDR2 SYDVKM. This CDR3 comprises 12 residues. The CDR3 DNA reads TGTGCCAGCAAAGAGAACGCCCCCGAAGCTTTCTTT. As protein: CASKENAPEAFF.

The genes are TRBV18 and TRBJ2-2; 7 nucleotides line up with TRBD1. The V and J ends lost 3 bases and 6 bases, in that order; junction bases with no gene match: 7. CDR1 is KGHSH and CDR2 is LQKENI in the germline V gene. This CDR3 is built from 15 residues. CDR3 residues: CASSPKGATPGELFF. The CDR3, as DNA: TGTGCCAGCTCACCTAAGGGGGCGACGCCCGGGGAGCTGTTTTTT.

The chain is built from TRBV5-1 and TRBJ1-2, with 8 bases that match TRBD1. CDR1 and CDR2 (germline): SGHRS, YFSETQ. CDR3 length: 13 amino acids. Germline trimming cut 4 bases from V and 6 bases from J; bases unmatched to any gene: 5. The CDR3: CASSLTGANGYTF. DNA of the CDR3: TGCGCCAGCAGCCTGACAGGGGCAAATGGCTACACCTTC.

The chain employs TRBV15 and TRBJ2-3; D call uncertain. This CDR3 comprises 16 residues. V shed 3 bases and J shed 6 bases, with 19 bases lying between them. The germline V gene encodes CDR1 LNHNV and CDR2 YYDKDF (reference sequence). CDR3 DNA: TGTGCCACCAGCAGGGTCGACGAAAGGCGGTTGGATACGCAGTATTTT. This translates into CATSRVDERRLDTQYF.

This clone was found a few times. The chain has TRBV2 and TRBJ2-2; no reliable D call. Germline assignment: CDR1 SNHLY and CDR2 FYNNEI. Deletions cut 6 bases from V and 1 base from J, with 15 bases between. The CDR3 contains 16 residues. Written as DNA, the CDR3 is TGTGCCAGCAGCGGGTTAGGTCTTGTGAACACCGGGGAGCTGTTTTTT. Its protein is CASSGLGLVNTGELFF.

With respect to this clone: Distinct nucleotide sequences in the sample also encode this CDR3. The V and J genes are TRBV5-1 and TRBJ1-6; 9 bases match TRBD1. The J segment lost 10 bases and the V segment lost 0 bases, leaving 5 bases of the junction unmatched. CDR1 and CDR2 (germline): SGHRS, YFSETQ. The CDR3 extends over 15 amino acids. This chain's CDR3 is CASSLAGQGRSPLHF. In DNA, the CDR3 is TGCGCCAGCAGCTTGGCAGGACAGGGGCGATCACCCCTCCACTTT.

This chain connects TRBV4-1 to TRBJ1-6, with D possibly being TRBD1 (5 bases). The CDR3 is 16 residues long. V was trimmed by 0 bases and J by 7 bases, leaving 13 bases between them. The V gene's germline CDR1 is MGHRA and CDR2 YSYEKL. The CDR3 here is CASSQDLLTVNSPLHF. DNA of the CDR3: TGCGCCAGCAGCCAAGATCTGTTGACAGTAAATTCACCCCTCCACTTT.

The CDR3 region has the DNA TGTGCCAGCAGCTTACTTTGGGCGGGGGACAATGAGCAGTTCTTC. It specifies CASSLLWAGDNEQFF. The chain recombines TRBV11-2 with TRBJ2-1, with 7 bases matching TRBD2. Per germline, CDR1 SGHAT and CDR2 FQNNGV. Germline trimming cut 2 bases from V and 5 bases from J; bases unmatched to any gene: 6. The CDR3 covers 15 residues.

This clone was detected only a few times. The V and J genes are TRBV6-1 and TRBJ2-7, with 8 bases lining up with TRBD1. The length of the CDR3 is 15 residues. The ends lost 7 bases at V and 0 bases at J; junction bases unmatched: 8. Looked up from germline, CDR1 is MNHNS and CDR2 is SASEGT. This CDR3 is CASKMGQEPSYEQYF. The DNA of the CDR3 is TGTGCCAGCAAAATGGGACAGGAACCCTCCTACGAGCAGTACTTC.

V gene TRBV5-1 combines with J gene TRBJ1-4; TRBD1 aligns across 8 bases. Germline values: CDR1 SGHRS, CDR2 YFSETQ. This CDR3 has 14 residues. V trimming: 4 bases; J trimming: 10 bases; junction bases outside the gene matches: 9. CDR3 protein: CASSRGQGWRKLFF. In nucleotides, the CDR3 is TGCGCCAGCAGCCGAGGACAGGGTTGGCGAAAACTGTTTTTT.

The CDR3 nucleotides are TGTGCCAGCAGTCTTCCCCCCGGGGAGCTGTTTTTT. It encodes CASSLPPGELFF. The rearrangement joins TRBV6-5 to TRBJ2-2; D is unresolved. Germline V CDR1 and CDR2: MNHEY, SVGAGI. The V gene lost 5 bases and the J gene lost 6 bases, with 7 bases spanning the gap. This CDR3 has 12 residues.

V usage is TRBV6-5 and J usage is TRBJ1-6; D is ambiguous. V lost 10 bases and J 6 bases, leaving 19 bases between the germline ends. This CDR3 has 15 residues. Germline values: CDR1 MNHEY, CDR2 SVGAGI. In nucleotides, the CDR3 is TGTGCCACCATCATCATGGGTCGGGGTAATTCACCCCTCCACTTT. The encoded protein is CATIIMGRGNSPLHF.

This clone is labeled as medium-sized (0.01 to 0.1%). DNA of the CDR3: TGCGCCAGCAGCGGAGGAGGCTCCTACCTTGCCTCCTACGAGCAGTACTTC. It specifies CASSGGGSYLASYEQYF. This sequence joins TRBV5-1 and TRBJ2-7, with D maybe TRBD2 (5 bases). This CDR3 comprises 17 residues. Germline CDR1 SGHRS, CDR2 YFSETQ. V was clipped by 4 bases and J by 0 bases, with 20 bases between them. The variable domain in full, with the rest retrieved from reference TRBV5-1 and TRBJ2-7, is KAGVTQTPRYLIKTRGQQVTLSCSPISGHRSVSWYQQTPGQGLQFLFEYFSETQRNKGNFPGRFSGRQFSNSRSEMNVSTLELGDSALYLCASSGGGSYLASYEQYFGPGTRLTVT.

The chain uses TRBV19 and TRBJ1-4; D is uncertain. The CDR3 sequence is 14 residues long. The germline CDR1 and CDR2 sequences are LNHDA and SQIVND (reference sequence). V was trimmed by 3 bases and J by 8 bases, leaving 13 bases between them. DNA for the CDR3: TGTGCCAGTAGTATGAGGAGCCCATCGGAAAAACTGTTTTTT. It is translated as CASSMRSPSEKLFF. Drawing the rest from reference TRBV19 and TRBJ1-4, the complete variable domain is DGGITQSPKYLFRKEGQNVTLSCEQNLNHDAMYWYRQDPGQGLRLIYYSQIVNDFQKGDIAEGYSVSREKKESFPLTVTSAQKNPTAFYLCASSMRSPSEKLFFGSGTQLSVL.

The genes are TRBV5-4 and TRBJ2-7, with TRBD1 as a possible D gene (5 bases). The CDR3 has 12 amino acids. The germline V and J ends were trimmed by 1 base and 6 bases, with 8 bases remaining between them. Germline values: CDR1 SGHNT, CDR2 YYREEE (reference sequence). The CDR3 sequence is CASSLTGREQYF. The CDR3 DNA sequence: TGTGCCAGCAGCTTGACAGGACGCGAGCAGTACTTC. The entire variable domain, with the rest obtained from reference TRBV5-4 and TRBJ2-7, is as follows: ETGVTQSPTHLIKTRGQQVTLRCSSQSGHNTVSWYQQALGQGPQFIFQYYREEENGRGNFPPRFSGLQFPNYSSELNVNALELDDSALYLCASSLTGREQYFGPGTRLTVT.

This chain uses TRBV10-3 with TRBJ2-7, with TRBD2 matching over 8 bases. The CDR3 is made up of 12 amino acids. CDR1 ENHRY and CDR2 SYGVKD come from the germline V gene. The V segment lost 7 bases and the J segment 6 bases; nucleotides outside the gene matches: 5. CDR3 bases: TGTGCCATCACTCGGGGGGGATTCGAGCAGTACTTC. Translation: CAITRGGFEQYF.